There are a few counts of the clone carrying this TCR beta chain. TCRdb re-called the 5' RACE reads through MiXCR, storing one row per CDR3 protein. The sample holds around 100,000 distinct CDR3 sequences, around 17% seen once. This entry comes from a study of T cells of healthy individuals. This CDR3 contains 13 residues. CDR1 is MGHDK, CDR2 SYGVNS, per germline. V lost 8 bases and J lost 5, with 13 bases in between. The rearrangement links TRBV25-1 to TRBJ1-3, with D hard to call. This TCR came from a human donor in good health. For the CDR3, the DNA is TGTGCCAGCCTTCTCGAGTCGCGAAACACCATATATTTT. Residues: CASLLESRNTIYF. Together with reference TRBV25-1 and TRBJ1-3, the CDR3 gives the full variable domain: EADIYQTPRYLVIGTGKKITLECSQTMGHDKMYWYQQDPGMELHLIHYSYGVNSTEKGDLSSESTVSRIRTEHFPLTLESARPSHTSQYLCASLLESRNTIYFGEGSWLTVV.